This T cell receptor (beta chain) was sequenced in a study of T-cell memory formation after mild COVID-19. Notes on the study in general: The study found contracting CD4+ clones mainly in CM and EM and contracting CD8+ clones in EMRA. Among clones contracting day 15 to 85, CD4/CD8 was balanced, whereas later expanders leaned CD4+. The finding that pre-infection memory included some responding clones suggested that cross-reactive memory joined. Proof of SARS-CoV-2 specificity was absent for the second-wave clones that crested on day 37.

This clonotype was observed a handful of times. As yet, its antigen is unknown. Trimming took off 7 bases at V and 0 bases at J, with 13 bases between the two ends. This CDR3 spans 15 amino acids. Germline loops: CDR1 MNHEY, CDR2 SVGEGT. One entry per CDR3 protein, called by TCRdb with MiXCR from the 5' RACE reads. The sample consists of over 120,000 distinct CDR3 sequences, 25% of them appearing once. The chain combines TRBV6-2 or TRBV6-3 with TRBJ1-3; D is uncertain. The receptor was isolated from an adult woman who had mild COVID-19 (a few samples of this study predate the infection). Cell type and time point are not known. Sequenced: PBMCs or a T cell subset sorted from them (not recorded which). In DNA form, the CDR3 reads TGTGCCAGCACCGACGGACCTATCTCTGGAAACACCATATATTTT. Translating gives CASTDGPISGNTIYF.